This passage covers 32 T cell receptor beta chains from one sample sequenced in a study of OX40 agonist ivuxolimab in advanced cancers. Here immunoSEQ multiplex PCR was the method, and the copy in TCRdb shows in-frame clones only, minus some. This table holds under 100,000 clones, roughly 85% found once. The sequenced sample was CD4+ or CD8+ T cells sorted from blood, obtained in a trial of the OX40 agonist ivuxolimab. The receptors shown here come from an adult with an advanced solid tumor such as melanoma, head and neck, liver or kidney cancer.

The rearrangement links TRBV10-2 to TRBJ1-5; 7 bases are shared with TRBD1. V gave up 2 bases and J gave up 5 bases; unmatched junction bases: 6. This CDR3 spans 15 amino acids. Germline CDR1 and CDR2: WSHSY and SAAADI. The CDR3 sequence is CASSEVQGTHQPQHF. The CDR3 region has the DNA TGCGCCAGCAGTGAGGTACAGGGGACCCATCAGCCCCAGCATTTT.

The genes are TRBV6-5 and TRBJ2-7, with D perhaps given as TRBD1 or TRBD2 (5 bases each). This CDR3 contains 14 residues. Trimming removed 6 bases at V and 7 bases at J, with 19 bases between. Germline CDR1 is MNHEY and CDR2 is SVGAGI. The CDR3 is CASSRQGSTGEQYF. The CDR3 DNA follows: TGTGCCAGCAGCCGGCAGGGAAGTACGGGAGAGCAGTACTTC.

The rearrangement links TRBV5-6 to TRBJ2-7; D unclear. V was clipped by 1 base and J by 0 bases, with 5 bases between them. Per germline, CDR1 SGHDT and CDR2 YYEEEE. The CDR3 has 13 amino acids. In nucleotides, the CDR3 is TGTGCCAGCAGCTTGAAGGACTCCTACGAGCAGTACTTC. This encodes CASSLKDSYEQYF.

The V call is TRBV4-3, the J call TRBJ1-6, with TRBD1 identical over 7 bases. This CDR3 is built from 15 residues. With V trimmed by 3 bases and J by 7 bases, 6 bases remained unmatched. Germline values: CDR1 LGHNA, CDR2 YSLEER. Written as DNA, the CDR3 is TGCGCCAGCAGCCATAACAGGGGCTCAAATTCACCCCTCCACTTT. It specifies CASSHNRGSNSPLHF.

V and J are TRBV2 and TRBJ2-5, with 10 bases lining up with TRBD2. The V and J ends lost 0 bases and 5 bases, in that order; junction bases with no gene match: 6. This CDR3 is 16 amino acids long. Germline V CDR1 and CDR2: SNHLY, FYNNEI. The CDR3 sequence: CASSEARSSGSETQYF. The CDR3 region has the DNA TGTGCCAGCAGTGAAGCGCGTTCTAGCGGGAGTGAGACCCAGTACTTC.

V and J are TRBV7-2 and TRBJ2-2; D is unresolved. The length of the CDR3 is 13 residues. Trimming removed 5 bases at V and 2 bases at J, with 6 bases between. In germline, CDR1 is SGHTA, CDR2 FQGNSA. CDR3 coding DNA: TGTGCCAGCAGCCCCCTTAACACCGGGGAGCTGTTTTTT. Its translation is CASSPLNTGELFF.

The chain has TRBV30 and TRBJ1-3; D remains unclear. CDR3 length equals 13 residues. The germline V and J ends were trimmed by 3 bases and 0 bases, with 6 bases remaining between them. Germline values: CDR1 GTSNPN, CDR2 SVGIG (reference sequence). CDR3 nucleotides: TGTGCCTGGAGCCCCACCTCTGGAAACACCATATATTTT. Residues: CAWSPTSGNTIYF.

The V and J genes are TRBV6-4 and TRBJ2-3; 10 bases line up with TRBD2. This CDR3 spans 15 amino acids. Trimming removed 6 bases from V and 0 bases from J; junction bases left unmatched: 3. CDR1 is MRHNA and CDR2 is SNTAGT in the germline V gene. The CDR3 nucleotides read TGTGCCAGCAGATGGACTAGCGGTAGCACAGATACGCAGTATTTT. This encodes CASRWTSGSTDTQYF.

The chain uses TRBV5-1 and TRBJ2-3; 7 nucleotides align to TRBD2. The CDR3 is 14 residues long. J gave up 5 bases and V 5 bases, and 8 bases lay outside the gene matches. Germline CDR1 reads SGHRS; CDR2 reads YFSETQ. CDR3 bases: TGCGCCAGCAGACCCCGACTAGCAGTAGATACGCAGTATTTT. Protein sequence: CASRPRLAVDTQYF. The complete variable domain, with remaining parts taken from reference TRBV5-1 and TRBJ2-3, reads KAGVTQTPRYLIKTRGQQVTLSCSPISGHRSVSWYQQTPGQGLQFLFEYFSETQRNKGNFPGRFSGRQFSNSRSEMNVSTLELGDSALYLCASRPRLAVDTQYFGPGTRLTVL.

The chain has TRBV15 and TRBJ2-1; no firm D call. Germline V gene sequence: CDR1 LNHNV, CDR2 YYDKDF (reference sequence). The CDR3 length is 13 residues. The V end was cut by 4 bases, the J end by 7 bases, with 11 bases between. CDR3 sequence: CATSTQRRNEQFF. The CDR3 DNA sequence: TGTGCCACCAGCACCCAGCGTCGGAATGAGCAGTTCTTC.

The genes are TRBV30 and TRBJ2-6; D gene unclear. The CDR3 runs 16 residues. Germline lookup yields CDR1 GTSNPN and CDR2 SVGIG (reference sequence). Trimming removed 0 bases at V and 1 base at J, with 10 bases between. The CDR3 DNA reads as TGTGCCTGGAGTGTAGGCAAAATTTCTGGGGCCAACGTCCTGACTTTC. Residues: CAWSVGKISGANVLTF. Drawing the rest from reference TRBV30 and TRBJ2-6, the complete variable domain is SQTIHQWPATLVQPVGSPLSLECTVEGTSNPNLYWYRQAAGRGLQLLFYSVGIGQISSEVPQNLSASRPQDRQFILSSKKLLLSDSGFYLCAWSVGKISGANVLTFGAGSRLTVL.

This chain uses TRBV19 with TRBJ2-3; maybe TRBD1 (6 bases). V lost 2 bases to trimming and J lost 6 bases, with 9 bases between them. The CDR3 totals 13 residues. The germline gives CDR1 LNHDA, CDR2 SQIVND (reference sequence). This chain's CDR3 is CASSISDSDTQYF. In DNA form, the CDR3 reads TGTGCCAGTAGTATATCGGACAGTGATACGCAGTATTTT.

The sample holds one count of this clone. V is TRBV28 and J is TRBJ1-3, with D perhaps matching TRBD1 (6 bases). The CDR3 is made up of 12 amino acids. The germline V gene has CDR1 MDHEN and CDR2 SYDVKM. The V end lost 7 bases, the J end lost 6 bases, and 10 bases lay between the germline ends. The CDR3 DNA sequence: TGTGCCAGCAATGGACAGAAAAACACCATATATTTT. Its protein is CASNGQKNTIYF. The full variable domain, completed using reference TRBV28 and TRBJ1-3, is DVKVTQSSRYLVKRTGEKVFLECVQDMDHENMFWYRQDPGLGLRLIYFSYDVKMKEKGDIPEGYSVSREKKERFSLILESASTNQTSMYLCASNGQKNTIYFGEGSWLTVV.

The CDR3 region is CASREGLAGNLDEQFF. The DNA for the CDR3 is TGCGCCAGCAGGGAGGGACTAGCGGGAAATCTCGATGAGCAGTTCTTC. The V call is TRBV10-2, the J call TRBJ2-1, with TRBD2 matching over 13 bases. Germline trimming cut 6 bases from V and 8 bases from J; bases unmatched to any gene: 10. Germline CDR1 and CDR2: WSHSY and SAAADI. The CDR3 length is 16 residues.

The chain combines TRBV21-1 with TRBJ2-1; TRBD1 is taken as the D call from the table, unchecked against the DNA. TRBV21-1 is deemed a pseudogene. CDR3 length equals 17 residues. The CDR3 loop is CASSKAPGRQGTNEQFF. The CDR3, as DNA: TGTGCCAGCAGCAAAGCGCCCGGGAGACAGGGCACAAATGAGCAGTTCTTC.

The V call is TRBV7-6, the J call TRBJ1-5, with 7 nucleotides matching TRBD1. Germline V gene data show CDR1 as SGHVS and CDR2 as FNYEAQ. Trimming cost V 1 base and J 7 bases; bases outside gene matches: 1. CDR3 length: 13 amino acids. CDR3 sequence: CASSLGQGQPQHF. As DNA, the CDR3 is TGTGCCAGCAGCTTAGGACAGGGACAGCCCCAGCATTTT.

This chain connects TRBV7-2 to TRBJ1-2, with TRBD1 identical over 7 bases. Germline V lookup: CDR1 SGHTA, CDR2 FQGNSA. This CDR3 region has 14 residues. V shed 3 bases, J shed 4 bases, and the junction held 5 bases outside the gene matches. The CDR3 region has the DNA TGTGCCAGCAGCTTCCTGGGACAGATCTATGGCTACACCTTC. This translates into CASSFLGQIYGYTF.

This clone was seen only a few times. The chain is built from TRBV10-3 and TRBJ1-3, with D hard to call. V gave up 8 bases and J gave up 0 bases, with 8 bases separating them. Germline V gene data show CDR1 as ENHRY and CDR2 as SYGVKD. This CDR3 is built from 13 residues. For the CDR3, the DNA is TGTGCCATCGTCCCCGTCTCTGGAAACACCATATATTTT. It specifies CAIVPVSGNTIYF.

The rearrangement joins TRBV27 to TRBJ1-1; D ambiguous. Trimming removed 3 bases at V and 2 bases at J, with 22 bases between. Germline V lookup: CDR1 MNHEY, CDR2 SMNVEV (reference sequence). The CDR3 totals 18 residues. The chain's CDR3 is CASSLRDGGSRLNTEAFF. The CDR3 nucleotides are TGTGCCAGCAGTTTGAGGGATGGCGGCAGTCGTCTAAACACTGAAGCTTTCTTT.

V is TRBV19 and J is TRBJ2-7, with a weak D call TRBD2 (5 bases). This CDR3 contains 16 residues. Germline loops: CDR1 LNHDA, CDR2 SQIVND (reference sequence). V shed 2 bases and J shed 2 bases, with 16 bases lying between them. The CDR3 protein is CASSIRGLNSPYEQYF. Here the CDR3 DNA reads TGTGCCAGTAGTATACGCGGGTTGAATTCCCCCTACGAGCAGTACTTC.

The CDR3 sequence is CASSLTGWEQFF. DNA for the CDR3: TGTGCCAGCAGCTTAACGGGGTGGGAGCAGTTCTTC. This chain links TRBV7-6 with TRBJ2-1; a possible D gene is TRBD2 (5 bases). CDR1 and CDR2 from the germline V gene are SGHVS and FNYEAQ. CDR3 length equals 12 residues. V was clipped by 2 bases and J by 10 bases, with 9 bases between them.

The rearrangement joins TRBV2 to TRBJ1-5, with D hard to call. The CDR3 consists of 12 residues. The germline V gene has CDR1 SNHLY and CDR2 FYNNEI. V lost 7 bases and J lost 10, with 14 bases in between. The CDR3 DNA sequence: TGTGCCAGCATGACACCGGAGGGACCCCAGCATTTT. Its protein product is CASMTPEGPQHF.

In this sample, this clone turned up a few times. The CDR3 sequence is CASSLGGGKLDTEAFF. Written as DNA, the CDR3 is TGCGCCAGCAGCCTGGGAGGGGGCAAGCTCGACACTGAAGCTTTCTTT. This chain uses TRBV5-1 with TRBJ1-1; 7 positions match TRBD1. Germline lookup yields CDR1 SGHRS and CDR2 YFSETQ. This CDR3 is 16 amino acids long. Unmatched junction bases numbered 12, after V lost 4 bases and J lost 3 bases.

This rearrangement joins TRBV4-1 to TRBJ1-4; D gene unclear. CDR1 and CDR2 from the germline V gene are MGHRA and YSYEKL. The CDR3 sequence is 14 residues long. Trimming left V 3 bases short and J 8 bases short, with 13 bases between. CDR3 DNA sequence: TGCGCCAGCAGCCAGGAGGTTATAGGAGAAAAACTGTTTTTT. Amino acids: CASSQEVIGEKLFF.

This chain connects TRBV5-1 to TRBJ2-3, with TRBD2 identical over 13 bases. This CDR3 has 17 residues. Germline V gene data show CDR1 as SGHRS and CDR2 as YFSETQ. V shed 3 bases, J shed 7 bases, and the junction held 11 bases outside the gene matches. In DNA, the CDR3 is TGCGCCAGCAGCTCAGCGGGACTAGCGGGGATACTTAATACGCAGTATTTT. Its protein product is CASSSAGLAGILNTQYF.

The V call is TRBV10-3, the J call TRBJ1-5, with TRBD1 as a possible D gene (5 bases). This CDR3 is built from 15 residues. CDR1 ENHRY and CDR2 SYGVKD come from the germline V gene. The ends were cut back, 2 bases at V and 1 base at J, with 9 bases in the middle. The CDR3 DNA is TGTGCCATCAGTGAGATGGGGCAGAGCAATCAGCCCCAGCATTTT. It encodes CAISEMGQSNQPQHF.

The gene calls are TRBV10-3 and TRBJ1-2, with 7 positions matching TRBD1. The V gene end was trimmed by 6 bases and the J gene end by 6 bases; junction bases not matched to a gene: 4. The CDR3 has 12 residues. Germline V gene sequence: CDR1 ENHRY, CDR2 SYGVKD. CDR3 residues: CAISDREDGYTF. CDR3 DNA sequence: TGTGCCATCAGCGACAGGGAAGATGGCTACACCTTC.

This chain links TRBV7-2 with TRBJ1-2; 9 bases align to TRBD1. Losses at the gene ends were 5 bases for V and 2 bases for J; bases not matched to a gene: 0. Germline assignment: CDR1 SGHTA and CDR2 FQGNSA. There are 13 residues in the CDR3. CDR3 loop: CASSGQGNYGYTF. CDR3 DNA sequence: TGTGCCAGCAGCGGACAGGGGAACTATGGCTACACCTTC.

V gene TRBV27 combines with J gene TRBJ1-4; 8 bases are a match to TRBD1. Trimming cost V 10 bases and J 3 bases; bases outside gene matches: 4. CDR1 is MNHEY and CDR2 is SMNVEV in the germline V gene (reference sequence). CDR3 length: 13 amino acids. CDR3 sequence reads: CATDRGPNEKLFF. The CDR3 region has the DNA TGTGCCACCGACAGGGGACCTAATGAAAAACTGTTTTTT.

J is TRBJ2-2 and V is TRBV6-6; 7 bases align to TRBD2. The V and J ends lost 5 bases and 7 bases, in that order; junction bases with no gene match: 7. This CDR3 is 14 amino acids long. The V gene's germline CDR1 is MNHNY and CDR2 SVGAGI (reference sequence). CDR3 residues: CASSTRAGDGELFF. CDR3 DNA: TGTGCCAGCAGTACCCGGGCGGGAGACGGGGAGCTGTTTTTT.

The chain links TRBV7-9 to TRBJ2-7, with 7 bases that match TRBD1. The V gene end was trimmed by 5 bases and the J gene end by 3 bases; junction bases not matched to a gene: 13. In germline, CDR1 is SEHNR, CDR2 FQNEAQ (reference sequence). The CDR3 sequence is 16 residues long. The CDR3 reads CASSHPTGKSYYEQYF. The CDR3 DNA follows: TGTGCCAGCAGCCACCCGACAGGGAAGTCCTACTACGAGCAGTACTTC.

The genes are TRBV5-1 and TRBJ1-2; unclear D gene. Trimming pared 1 base from V and 2 bases from J, leaving 6 bases between. This CDR3 is built from 13 residues. Per the germline V gene, CDR1 is SGHRS and CDR2 is YFSETQ. CDR3 loop: CASSLLGNYGYTF. In DNA form, the CDR3 reads TGCGCCAGCAGCTTGCTGGGGAACTATGGCTACACCTTC.